The sequence of this T cell receptor (beta chain) was determined in a study of blood T cell repertoires in COVID-19. The CDR3 runs to 13 residues. Germline CDR1 is MNHEY and CDR2 is SVGEGT. The V end lost 5 bases, the J end lost 7 bases, and 14 bases lay between the germline ends. Method: immunoSEQ multiplex PCR; TCRdb's copy keeps in-frame clones and lacks some. Among 210,000 or so clones listed, roughly four fifths were seen once. The genes are TRBV6-2 or TRBV6-3 and TRBJ2-5; D gene unclear. Sequencing was performed on PBMCs or T cells enriched from blood (not recorded which). The sequence came from a woman aged 50 to 60 who had been exposed to COVID-19. The CDR3 spells CASSAQKRGTQYF. The CDR3 region has the DNA TGTGCCAGCAGTGCCCAAAAACGAGGGACCCAGTACTTC.